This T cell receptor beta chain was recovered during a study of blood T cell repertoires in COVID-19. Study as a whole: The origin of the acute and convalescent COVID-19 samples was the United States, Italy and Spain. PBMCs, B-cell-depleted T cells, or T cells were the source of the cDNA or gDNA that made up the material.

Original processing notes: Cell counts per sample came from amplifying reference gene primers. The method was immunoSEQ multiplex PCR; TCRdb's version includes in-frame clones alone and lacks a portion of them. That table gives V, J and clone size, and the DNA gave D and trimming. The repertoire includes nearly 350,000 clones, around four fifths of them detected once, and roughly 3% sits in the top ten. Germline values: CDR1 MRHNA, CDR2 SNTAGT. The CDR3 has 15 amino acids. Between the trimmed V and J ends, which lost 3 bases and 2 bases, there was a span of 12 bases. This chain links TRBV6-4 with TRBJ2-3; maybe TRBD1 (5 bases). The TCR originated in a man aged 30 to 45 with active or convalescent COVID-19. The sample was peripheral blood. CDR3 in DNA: TGTGCCAGCAGTGAAAGCTGGGGCCCCACAGATACGCAGTATTTT. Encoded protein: CASSESWGPTDTQYF.